This T cell receptor beta chain came from a study of blood T cell repertoires in COVID-19. Looking at the study overall: Sites across the United States, Italy and Spain contributed samples from acute and convalescent COVID-19. Sources were T cells, B-cell-depleted T cells, or PBMCs; the material itself was cDNA or gDNA.

Original methodology: Amplification of reference gene primers was used by the study to estimate nucleated cell counts. TCRdb keeps only in-frame clones here, not all; method: immunoSEQ multiplex PCR. V and J calls and clone size come straight from that table; D and trimming were deduced from the DNA. The sample consists of 250,000 to 300,000 clones, approximately 86% of them appearing once. V was clipped by 4 bases and J by 5 bases, with 15 bases between them. Germline CDR1 SGHRS, CDR2 YFSETQ. This CDR3 has 14 residues. The clonotype was recovered from a woman aged 45-59 years who had recovered from COVID-19. This chain uses TRBV5-1 with TRBJ2-5; D is perhaps TRBD2 (5 bases). Input material: peripheral blood. The CDR3 DNA reads as TGCGCCAGCAGCCTGACGGGGAACTTTGAGACCCAGTACTTC. Amino acids: CASSLTGNFETQYF.